This TCR beta chain stems from a study of vaccination effects on CD4 cells after COVID-19. Libraries were prepared by immunoSEQ multiplex PCR; TCRdb keeps only in-frame clonotypes and omits some of them. The sample lists about 41,000 clones; 77% were seen once. As regards this clone: The antigen remains unidentified.

CD4+ T cells specific for antigen were expanded with viral peptide pools by the ViraFEST assay before sequencing. Following culture for around 10 days, CD4+ T cells were isolated. Each vaccine recipient was nucleocapsid antibody negative and had no prior SARS-CoV-2 infection. The CDR3 is 15 residues long. Germline V gene data show CDR1 as LGHDT and CDR2 as YNNKEL (reference sequence). The ends were cut back, 0 bases at V and 2 bases at J, with 9 bases in the middle. The clonotype originates from a human donor who received a COVID-19 vaccine. The chain uses TRBV3-1 (or the pseudogene TRBV3-2) and TRBJ2-3; the D gene is possibly TRBD1 (6 bases). Material: CD4+ T cells from PBMCs cultured with HCoV-NL63 spike peptides, obtained before COVID-19 vaccination. The CDR3 region has the DNA TGTGCCAGCAGCCAAGATCAGGGACACACAGATACGCAGTATTTT. Its translation: CASSQDQGHTDTQYF.